This TCR beta chain was captured by sequencing in a study of Ad26.COV2.S vaccination and SARS-CoV-2 variants. At the level of the study: Donor was in the COV1001 Ad26.COV2.S trial arm.

Trimming left V 4 bases short and J 4 bases short, with 16 bases between. CDR3 length equals 15 residues. CDR1 LNHDA and CDR2 SQIVND come from the germline V gene (reference sequence). Study results and limitations: Spike-specific TCR breadth was greater in vaccine than placebo recipients. Breadth of non-spike TCRs did not differ between vaccinees and placebo recipients.

TCRdb's table, derived via immunoSEQ multiplex PCR, lists solely in-frame clones and lacks some. The table records approximately 300,000 clones, just over 85% of them present only once. A word on this clone: Antigen unknown.

The sample's treatment: about 20 received Ad26.COV2.S at low or high dose, single or two shots; about 5 received placebo; per-sample allocation not given. Day 63 after the first vaccine or placebo injection was the time point for sampling. An 18-55-year-old adult in Boston served as donor. The genes are TRBV19 and TRBJ1-2; possible D gene TRBD1, 6 bases. This sequence originates from a person aged 18 to 59 who received the Ad26.COV2.S COVID-19 vaccine or a placebo. Sequenced material: peripheral blood, taken in a trial of Ad26.COV2.S vaccine versus placebo. The CDR3 nucleotides are TGTGCCAGTAGTACGGACAGCCCTTCTGGCTATGGCTACACCTTC. Its translation: CASSTDSPSGYGYTF.